Each of the 11 T cell receptor beta chains below was sequenced from the same sample in a study of T cell responses to AZD1222 COVID-19 vaccine. The data were produced by immunoSEQ multiplex PCR, yet TCRdb's version contains in-frame clones alone and is incomplete. The data hold 45,000 to 55,000 clones, with around 85% observed a single time. The source was peripheral blood, collected 28 days after the second AZD1222 dose. These receptors were taken from an adult who received the AZD1222 COVID-19 vaccine.

The gene calls are TRBV4-2 and TRBJ2-7, with 8 bases aligning to TRBD1. The CDR3 covers 15 residues. The germline gives CDR1 LGHNA, CDR2 YNFKEQ. J gave up 1 base and V 4 bases, and 6 bases lay outside the gene matches. CDR3 nucleotide sequence: TGTGCCAGCAGCCTAGACAGGGGAGGATCCTACGAGCAGTACTTC. As protein: CASSLDRGGSYEQYF.

The rearrangement uses TRBV7-2 and TRBJ2-2, with TRBD2 matching 9 bases. The CDR3 spans 16 residues. Germline CDR1 SGHTA, CDR2 FQGNSA. Unmatched junction bases numbered 8, after V lost 5 bases and J lost 4 bases. The CDR3 spells CASSPSLAGITGELFF. The CDR3 nucleotides read TGTGCCAGCAGCCCCTCGCTAGCGGGAATCACCGGGGAGCTGTTTTTT.

The gene calls are TRBV11-3 and TRBJ2-5; 7 nucleotides match TRBD2. CDR1 is SGHNT and CDR2 is YENEEA in the germline V gene. J lost 4 bases, V lost 7 bases, and 9 bases had no gene match. This CDR3 contains 14 residues. CDR3 DNA sequence: TGTGCCAGCAACCGGTTGGGGGAGGGAGAGACCCAGTACTTC. It encodes CASNRLGEGETQYF.

The chain employs TRBV7-9 and TRBJ1-1; 7 bases are a match to TRBD1. V shed 5 bases and J 7 bases; nucleotides not matched to a gene: 13. CDR1 and CDR2 from the germline V gene are SEHNR and FQNEAQ (reference sequence). CDR3 size: 15 residues. CDR3 region: CASSQRTGWDFEAFF. The CDR3 nucleotides read TGTGCCAGCAGCCAAAGGACAGGCTGGGACTTTGAAGCTTTCTTT.

The J gene is TRBJ2-5, the V gene TRBV6-5; D is undetermined. The CDR3 runs to 15 residues. Germline V gives CDR1 MNHEY, CDR2 SVGAGI. Trimming took 0 bases from V and 4 from J, leaving 12 bases between them. CDR3 DNA sequence: TGTGCCAGCAGTTACTCCTACTTCCTAGGAGAGACCCAGTACTTC. It yields the protein CASSYSYFLGETQYF.

The chain carries TRBV11-3 and TRBJ2-7; D remains ambiguous. V was cut by 5 bases and J by 4 bases, with 12 bases left in between. The CDR3 totals 13 residues. Germline V lookup: CDR1 SGHNT, CDR2 YENEEA. CDR3 nucleotide sequence: TGTGCCAGCAGCGATGCCCGTTGGTACGAGCAGTACTTC. It is translated as CASSDARWYEQYF.

The chain recombines TRBV7-2 with TRBJ1-5; D unclear. The germline V gene has CDR1 SGHTA and CDR2 FQGNSA. Trimming removed 4 bases at V and 5 bases at J, with 12 bases between. CDR3 size: 14 residues. CDR3 sequence: CASSYRALDQPQHF. CDR3 DNA: TGTGCCAGCAGCTACCGGGCCCTAGATCAGCCCCAGCATTTT.

The chain carries TRBV7-8 and TRBJ1-4; no definite D call. V was pared by 1 base and J by 5 bases, with 8 bases between. The germline CDR1 and CDR2 sequences are SGHVS and FQNEAQ. CDR3 length: 14 amino acids. Here the CDR3 reads CASSLGAENEKLFF. The CDR3 nucleotides read TGTGCCAGCAGCTTAGGTGCAGAAAATGAAAAACTGTTTTTT.

The chain is built from TRBV5-6 and TRBJ2-4; TRBD1 matches at 7 bases. Germline V gene lookup returns CDR1 SGHDT and CDR2 YYEEEE. Unmatched junction bases numbered 4, after V lost 0 bases and J lost 7 bases. The CDR3 extends over 14 amino acids. CDR3 amino acids: CASSLGQGWNIQYF. CDR3 coding DNA: TGTGCCAGCAGCTTGGGACAGGGCTGGAACATTCAGTACTTC. The full variable domain, its missing parts supplied by reference TRBV5-6 and TRBJ2-4, is DAGVTQSPTHLIKTRGQQVTLRCSPKSGHDTVSWYQQALGQGPQFIFQYYEEEERQRGNFPDRFSGHQFPNYSSELNVNALLLGDSALYLCASSLGQGWNIQYFGAGTRLSVL.

CDR3 protein: CASSYGRYNSPLHF. Here the CDR3 DNA reads TGTGCCAGCAGTTATGGGAGGTATAATTCACCCCTCCACTTT. This chain uses TRBV27 with TRBJ1-6; D is unresolved. This CDR3 has 14 residues. Trimming took off 4 bases at V and 4 bases at J, with 8 bases between the two ends. Germline V CDR1 and CDR2: MNHEY, SMNVEV (reference sequence).

This clone was seen a handful of times. The V call is TRBV7-3, the J call TRBJ1-2, with D uncertain. CDR1 and CDR2 from the germline V gene are SGHTA and FQGTGA. The CDR3 spans 13 residues. Trimming cost V 2 bases and J 7 bases, with 11 bases left between them. DNA of the CDR3: TGTGCCAGCAGCTTAGACGTTTTCAGTGGCTACACCTTC. Amino acid sequence: CASSLDVFSGYTF.